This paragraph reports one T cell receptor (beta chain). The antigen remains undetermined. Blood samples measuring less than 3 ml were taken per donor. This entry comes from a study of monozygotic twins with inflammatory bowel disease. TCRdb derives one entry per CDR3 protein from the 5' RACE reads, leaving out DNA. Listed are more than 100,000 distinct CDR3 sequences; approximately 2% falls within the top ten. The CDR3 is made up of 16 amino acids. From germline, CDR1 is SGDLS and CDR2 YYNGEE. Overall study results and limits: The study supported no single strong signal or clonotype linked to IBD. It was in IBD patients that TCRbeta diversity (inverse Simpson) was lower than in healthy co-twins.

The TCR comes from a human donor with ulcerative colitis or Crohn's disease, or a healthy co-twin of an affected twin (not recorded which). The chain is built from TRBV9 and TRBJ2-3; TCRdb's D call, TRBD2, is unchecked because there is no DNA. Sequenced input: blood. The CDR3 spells CASSLEDSGYTDTQYF.